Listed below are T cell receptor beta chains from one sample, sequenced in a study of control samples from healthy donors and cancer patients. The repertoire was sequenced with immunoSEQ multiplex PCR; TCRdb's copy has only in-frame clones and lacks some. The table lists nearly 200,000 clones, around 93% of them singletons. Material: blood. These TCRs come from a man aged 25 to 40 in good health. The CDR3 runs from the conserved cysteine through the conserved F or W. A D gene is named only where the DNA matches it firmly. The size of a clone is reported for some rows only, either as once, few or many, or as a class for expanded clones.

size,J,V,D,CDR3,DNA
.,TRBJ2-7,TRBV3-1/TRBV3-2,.,CASSQDRLTYEQYF,TGTGCCAGCAGCCAAGATCGTTTAACCTACGAGCAGTACTTC
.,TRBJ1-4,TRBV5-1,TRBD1,CASNQGASTNEKLFF,TGCGCCAGCAACCAGGGGGCATCAACTAATGAAAAACTGTTTTTT
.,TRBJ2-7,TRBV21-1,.,CASSKAARGDRRGYEQYF,TGTGCCAGCAGCAAAGCCGCACGTGGGGACCGGAGGGGCTACGAGCAGTACTTC
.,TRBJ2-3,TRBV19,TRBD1,CASRRGPTDTQYF,TGTGCCAGTAGGAGGGGGCCCACAGATACGCAGTATTTT
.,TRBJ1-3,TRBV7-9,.,CASSASAYSGNTIYF,TGTGCCAGCAGCGCATCAGCTTACTCTGGAAACACCATATATTTT
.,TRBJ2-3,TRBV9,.,CASSVQGYGGSSSTDTQYF,TGTGCCAGCAGCGTACAGGGTTACGGAGGTTCGAGTAGCACAGATACGCAGTATTTT
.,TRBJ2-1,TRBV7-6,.,CASSLSDSSYNEQFF,TGTGCCAGCAGCTTATCAGACAGCTCCTACAATGAGCAGTTCTTC
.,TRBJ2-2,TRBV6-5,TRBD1,CASSSGQGRSGELFF,TGTGCCAGCAGTAGCGGACAGGGACGGTCCGGGGAGCTGTTTTTT
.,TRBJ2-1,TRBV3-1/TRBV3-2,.,CASSQAWGGAYNEQFF,TGTGCCAGCAGCCAAGCTTGGGGGGGGGCTTACAATGAGCAGTTCTTC
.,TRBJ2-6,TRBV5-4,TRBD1,CASREGPTGANSGANVLTF,TGTGCCAGCAGGGAGGGACCGACAGGGGCAAACTCTGGGGCCAACGTCCTGACTTTC
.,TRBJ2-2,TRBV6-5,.,CASSFLRETGELFF,TGTGCCAGCAGTTTCCTCAGGGAAACCGGGGAGCTGTTTTTT
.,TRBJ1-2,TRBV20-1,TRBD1,CSASYWTGVRQYGYTF,TGCAGTGCTAGTTACTGGACAGGGGTCCGCCAATATGGCTACACCTTC
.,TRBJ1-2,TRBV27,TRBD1,CASSAQPRDRGVDGYTF,TGTGCCAGCAGCGCCCAGCCGAGAGACAGGGGAGTGGATGGCTACACCTTC
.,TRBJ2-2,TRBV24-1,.,CATSDRTLVAVTGELFF,TGTGCCACCAGTGATAGGACTCTAGTAGCGGTCACCGGGGAGCTGTTTTTT
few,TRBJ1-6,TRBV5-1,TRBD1,CASSLGQGANSPLHF,TGCGCCAGCAGCTTGGGACAGGGGGCTAATTCACCCCTCCACTTT
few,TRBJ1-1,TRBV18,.,CASSPTGNTEAFF,TGTGCCAGCTCACCGACAGGGAACACTGAAGCTTTCTTT
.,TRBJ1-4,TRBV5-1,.,CASSLVPGDEKLFF,TGCGCCAGCAGCTTGGTTCCAGGCGATGAAAAACTGTTTTTT
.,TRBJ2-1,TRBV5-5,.,CASSLGPIGHEQFF,TGTGCCAGCAGCTTAGGACCTATCGGCCATGAGCAGTTCTTC
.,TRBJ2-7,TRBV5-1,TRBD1,CASSLDFGTGVTEQYF,TGCGCCAGCAGCTTGGATTTTGGGACAGGGGTTACCGAGCAGTACTTC
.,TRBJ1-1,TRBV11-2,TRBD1,CASSRDRGFTEAFF,TGTGCCAGCAGCCGGGACAGGGGGTTCACTGAAGCTTTCTTT
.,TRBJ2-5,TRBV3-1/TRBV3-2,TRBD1,CASSQEGRGRETQYF,TGTGCCAGCAGCCAAGAGGGCAGGGGGCGAGAGACCCAGTACTTC
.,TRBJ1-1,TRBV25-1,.,CAREENAQNTEAFF,TGTGCCAGGGAGGAGAATGCTCAGAACACTGAAGCTTTCTTT
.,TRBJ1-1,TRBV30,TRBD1,CAWSLSGTGITEAFF,TGTGCCTGGAGTCTCTCCGGGACAGGTATAACTGAAGCTTTCTTT
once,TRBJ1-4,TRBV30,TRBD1,CAWSVSRTGRVELFF,TGTGCCTGGAGTGTATCCAGGACAGGGAGGGTTGAACTGTTTTTT
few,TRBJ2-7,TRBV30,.,CAWRRGGRALEQYF,TGTGCCTGGAGACGAGGGGGTCGGGCCCTCGAGCAGTACTTC
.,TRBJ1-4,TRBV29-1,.,CSGTGLGNEKLFF,TGCAGCGGCACAGGGTTAGGGAATGAAAAACTGTTTTTT